This passage covers 26 T cell receptor beta chains from one sample sequenced in a study of identical twins. Using its own MiXCR run on the 5' RACE reads, TCRdb lists one record per CDR3 protein. The table records roughly 250,000 distinct CDR3 sequences, roughly 13% of them present only once. Sequencing input: memory (CD45RO+) T cells sorted from blood. The receptors come from a woman aged 18-29 years in good health.

This clonotype was observed a few times. This sequence joins TRBV7-8 and TRBJ1-6, with 7 bases aligning to TRBD1. V shed 3 bases and J 7 bases; nucleotides not matched to a gene: 6. Germline lookup yields CDR1 SGHVS and CDR2 FQNEAQ. This CDR3 is 15 amino acids long. CDR3 region: CASSFNTGANSPLHF. CDR3 nucleotide sequence: TGTGCCAGCAGCTTTAATACAGGGGCGAATTCACCCCTCCACTTT.

The gene calls are TRBV2 and TRBJ2-3; D is possibly TRBD1 or TRBD2 (5 bases each). Germline CDR1 SNHLY, CDR2 FYNNEI. CDR3 length: 14 amino acids. V lost 6 bases to trimming and J lost 3 bases, with 13 bases between them. CDR3: CASRDGEGTDTQYF. The CDR3 DNA reads as TGTGCCAGCAGGGACGGAGAGGGGACAGATACGCAGTATTTT. The full variable domain, rest sourced from reference TRBV2 and TRBJ2-3, is EPEVTQTPSHQVTQMGQEVILRCVPISNHLYFYWYRQILGQKVEFLVSFYNNEISEKSEIFDDQFSVERPDGSNFTLKIRSTKLEDSAMYFCASRDGEGTDTQYFGPGTRLTVL.

J is TRBJ2-7 and V is TRBV5-4; TRBD2 agrees at 10 bases. The ends lost 1 base at V and 6 bases at J; junction bases unmatched: 4. The CDR3 loop spans 14 amino acids. Germline CDR1 SGHNT, CDR2 YYREEE (reference sequence). The CDR3 sequence is CASSLYSGRTEQYF. As DNA, the CDR3 is TGTGCCAGCAGCTTGTATAGCGGGAGGACCGAGCAGTACTTC.

In its sample, this clonotype was seen a few times. This chain connects TRBV20-1 to TRBJ2-3, with D unresolved. V lost 6 bases, J lost 6 bases, and 16 bases lay in between. This CDR3 region has 13 residues. Germline loops: CDR1 DFQATT, CDR2 SNEGSKA (reference sequence). As DNA, the CDR3 is TGCAGTGCAACGGACGGACCTCCCGATACGCAGTATTTT. It codes for CSATDGPPDTQYF.

Ten or more counts support this clonotype. The CDR3 loop reads CASSLSGSEAFF. CDR3 in DNA: TGTGCCAGCAGTTTGTCAGGGTCCGAAGCTTTCTTT. This rearrangement joins TRBV12-3 or TRBV12-4 to TRBJ1-1; maybe TRBD1 (5 bases). The ends were cut back, 3 bases at V and 8 bases at J, with 10 bases in the middle. The CDR3 runs to 12 residues.

This clonotype was counted once. V and J are TRBV20-1 and TRBJ1-1; TRBD1 agrees at 8 bases. Per the germline V gene, CDR1 is DFQATT and CDR2 is SNEGSKA (reference sequence). V gave up 5 bases and J gave up 6 bases; unmatched junction bases: 11. This CDR3 spans 14 amino acids. This CDR3 reads CSARRDRKVAEAFF. CDR3 sequence (DNA): TGCAGTGCTCGACGGGACAGGAAGGTCGCTGAAGCTTTCTTT.

This clonotype was detected only a few times. This sequence joins TRBV5-6 and TRBJ1-2; D unclear. This CDR3 contains 13 residues. Between the trimmed V and J ends, which lost 4 bases and 5 bases, there was a span of 12 bases. Germline V gene sequence: CDR1 SGHDT, CDR2 YYEEEE. DNA for the CDR3: TGTGCCAGCAGCCCCCCCGGCGTTTATGGCTACACCTTC. It is translated as CASSPPGVYGYTF.

The rearrangement links TRBV5-1 to TRBJ2-5; maybe TRBD2 (5 bases). Between the trimmed V and J ends, which lost 0 bases and 2 bases, there was a span of 8 bases. The CDR3 loop spans 14 amino acids. Germline V gene sequence: CDR1 SGHRS, CDR2 YFSETQ. CDR3 amino acids: CASSLVGAQETQYF. CDR3 sequence (DNA): TGCGCCAGCAGCTTGGTGGGAGCGCAAGAGACCCAGTACTTC. The full variable domain, in which reference TRBV5-1 and TRBJ2-5 provide the parts outside the CDR3, is KAGVTQTPRYLIKTRGQQVTLSCSPISGHRSVSWYQQTPGQGLQFLFEYFSETQRNKGNFPGRFSGRQFSNSRSEMNVSTLELGDSALYLCASSLVGAQETQYFGPGTRLLVL.

This clonotype was seen many times. J is TRBJ2-1 and V is TRBV3-1, with D possibly matching TRBD2 (5 bases). The CDR3 loop spans 17 amino acids. The V gene lost 5 bases and the J gene lost 5 bases, with 22 bases spanning the gap. The germline V gene has CDR1 LGHDT and CDR2 YNNKEL (reference sequence). CDR3: CASSTTHPSRSHNEQFF. As DNA, the CDR3 is TGTGCCAGCAGCACCACGCACCCTAGCAGGTCCCACAATGAGCAGTTCTTC.

The CDR3 is CASSSVGGAITDTQYF. CDR3 sequence (DNA): TGCGCCAGCAGCTCGGTCGGCGGAGCAATCACAGATACGCAGTATTTT. V gene TRBV5-1 combines with J gene TRBJ2-3; D is unresolved. Germline CDR1 is SGHRS and CDR2 is YFSETQ. This CDR3 has 16 amino acids. The ends were cut back, 3 bases at V and 2 bases at J, with 16 bases in the middle. The complete variable domain, with remaining parts taken from reference TRBV5-1 and TRBJ2-3, reads KAGVTQTPRYLIKTRGQQVTLSCSPISGHRSVSWYQQTPGQGLQFLFEYFSETQRNKGNFPGRFSGRQFSNSRSEMNVSTLELGDSALYLCASSSVGGAITDTQYFGPGTRLTVL.

The chain carries TRBV5-8 and TRBJ2-1; unclear D gene. The ends were cut back, 1 base at V and 10 bases at J, with 6 bases in the middle. Germline loops: CDR1 SGHTS, CDR2 YDEGEE. CDR3 size: 11 residues. The DNA of the CDR3 is TGTGCCAGCAGCTTGTACTGGGAGCAGTTCTTC. It encodes CASSLYWEQFF.

The chain's CDR3 is CASSSMKGAGNSPLHF. The CDR3 DNA reads TGTGCCAGCAGTTCGATGAAAGGGGCGGGTAATTCACCCCTCCACTTT. This rearrangement joins TRBV12-3 or TRBV12-4 to TRBJ1-6; maybe TRBD1 (5 bases). The CDR3 is 16 amino acids. V lost 4 bases and J 6 bases, leaving 16 bases between the germline ends.

The J gene is TRBJ2-5, the V gene TRBV6-2 or TRBV6-3; D call uncertain. V lost 7 bases, J lost 5 bases, and 14 bases lay in between. The CDR3 loop spans 13 amino acids. The germline CDR1 and CDR2 sequences are MNHEY and SVGEGT. DNA of the CDR3: TGTGCCAGCACCCCAAGGCCGCGGGAGACCCAGTACTTC. Its protein is CASTPRPRETQYF.

This clonotype came up many times. The chain uses TRBV29-1 and TRBJ2-3; tentatively, D is TRBD1 (6 bases). CDR3 length: 12 amino acids. CDR1 is SQVTM and CDR2 is ANQGSEA in the germline V gene. This chain's CDR3 is CIVVSGADTQYF. DNA for the CDR3: TGCATCGTAGTGTCAGGGGCAGATACGCAGTATTTT.

Many counts were recorded for this clonotype. The V call is TRBV10-2, the J call TRBJ2-5; D uncertain. Germline V lookup: CDR1 WSHSY, CDR2 SAAADI. The CDR3 covers 14 residues. Trimming removed 3 bases at V and 7 bases at J, with 15 bases between. The CDR3 sequence: CASSDPAVPGTQYF. The CDR3 DNA reads as TGCGCCAGCAGTGACCCTGCAGTGCCGGGGACCCAGTACTTC.

This clonotype was recorded at least ten times. The V and J genes are TRBV5-1 and TRBJ2-1; unclear D gene. Germline CDR1 SGHRS, CDR2 YFSETQ. V gave up 0 bases and J gave up 9 bases, with 16 bases separating them. This CDR3 has 15 residues. DNA for the CDR3: TGCGCCAGCAGCTTGGCAGGCAGTCCCCTGGGTGAGCAGTTCTTC. This translates into CASSLAGSPLGEQFF. The full variable domain, completed using reference TRBV5-1 and TRBJ2-1, is KAGVTQTPRYLIKTRGQQVTLSCSPISGHRSVSWYQQTPGQGLQFLFEYFSETQRNKGNFPGRFSGRQFSNSRSEMNVSTLELGDSALYLCASSLAGSPLGEQFFGPGTRLTVL.

This clonotype was counted between two and nine times. The chain employs TRBV5-1 and TRBJ2-2; the D is unclear. The CDR3 has 15 residues. Trimming took 0 bases from V and 0 from J, leaving 6 bases between them. Germline V gene lookup returns CDR1 SGHRS and CDR2 YFSETQ. CDR3 amino acids: CASSLGPANTGELFF. The DNA of the CDR3 is TGCGCCAGCAGCTTGGGTCCCGCGAACACCGGGGAGCTGTTTTTT.

At least ten counts were recorded for this clonotype. The rearrangement joins TRBV20-1 to TRBJ2-3; D might be TRBD2 (6 bases). This CDR3 comprises 15 residues. Trimming stripped 3 bases from V and 3 bases from J, with 16 bases between. In germline, CDR1 is DFQATT, CDR2 SNEGSKA (reference sequence). The CDR3 protein is CSASIRDSGTDTQYF. The CDR3 region has the DNA TGCAGTGCTAGCATCCGGGACTCCGGGACAGATACGCAGTATTTT.

In this sample, this clonotype turned up a few times. The chain employs TRBV12-3 or TRBV12-4 and TRBJ2-5, with D perhaps matching TRBD2 (5 bases). The CDR3 length is 21 residues. The ends were cut back, 0 bases at V and 5 bases at J, with 31 bases in the middle. The DNA of the CDR3 is TGTGCCAGCAGTTTAGCGCTAAGGACGGCCGGGTGGCGGGCAGTTTGGGAGACCCAGTACTTC. It specifies CASSLALRTAGWRAVWETQYF.

This chain connects TRBV6-5 to TRBJ2-7; D call uncertain. The germline CDR1 and CDR2 sequences are MNHEY and SVGAGI. This CDR3 is 15 amino acids long. The V end was cut by 2 bases, the J end by 2 bases, with 13 bases between. The CDR3 sequence: CASSYAQTTTYEQYF. CDR3 bases: TGTGCCAGCAGTTACGCACAGACCACTACCTACGAGCAGTACTTC.

The sample holds a few counts of this clonotype. The V call is TRBV11-2, the J call TRBJ2-5, with D possibly being TRBD1 or TRBD2 (5 bases each). Trimming left V 5 bases short and J 5 bases short, with 12 bases between. The length of the CDR3 is 13 residues. Germline V CDR1 and CDR2: SGHAT, FQNNGV. The CDR3 DNA sequence: TGTGCCAGCAGCCCGGGACCTTGGGAGACCCAGTACTTC. Its protein product is CASSPGPWETQYF.

The chain joins TRBV6-2 or TRBV6-3 to TRBJ1-2; 8 bases are a match to TRBD1. V dropped 2 bases and J dropped 8; count of bases not matched to a gene: 7. The CDR3 consists of 14 residues. Per the germline V gene, CDR1 is MNHEY and CDR2 is SVGEGT. The CDR3 nucleotides are TGTGCCAGCAGTTACCTCCGGACAGGGAACGGCTACACCTTC. Protein sequence: CASSYLRTGNGYTF.

This clonotype was seen many times. The CDR3 spells CASRKTGSEGYTF. CDR3 coding DNA: TGCGCCAGCAGAAAGACAGGGTCTGAAGGCTACACCTTC. This chain joins TRBV5-1 and TRBJ1-2, with 7 bases fitting TRBD1. Trimming removed 5 bases from V and 8 bases from J; junction bases left unmatched: 9. Germline V gives CDR1 SGHRS, CDR2 YFSETQ. CDR3 size: 13 residues.

This clonotype appeared a few times. The J gene is TRBJ1-2, the V gene TRBV7-2, with D tentatively TRBD1 (6 bases). Germline V gives CDR1 SGHTA, CDR2 FQGNSA. This CDR3 has 13 amino acids. V was cut by 3 bases and J by 7 bases, with 12 bases left in between. CDR3 sequence (DNA): TGTGCCAGCAGCTTCCTAGGGGGGCTTGGCTACACCTTC. Translated: CASSFLGGLGYTF.

The rearrangement links TRBV5-1 to TRBJ2-7, with 15 bases aligning to TRBD2. The V segment lost 4 bases and the J segment 2 bases; nucleotides outside the gene matches: 4. CDR1 SGHRS and CDR2 YFSETQ come from the germline V gene. The CDR3 length is 16 residues. The CDR3 loop reads CASSLGLAGGAYEQYF. CDR3 sequence (DNA): TGCGCCAGCAGCCTGGGACTAGCGGGGGGTGCCTACGAGCAGTACTTC.

The DNA of the CDR3 is TGCGCCAGCAGCTCGGACGGACAGGGGGTATATACGCAGTATTTT. Amino acid sequence: CASSSDGQGVYTQYF. The chain combines TRBV5-1 with TRBJ2-3, with 10 nucleotides matching TRBD1. V lost 3 bases, J lost 7 bases, and 8 bases stayed unmatched. Germline loops: CDR1 SGHRS, CDR2 YFSETQ. This CDR3 spans 15 amino acids.